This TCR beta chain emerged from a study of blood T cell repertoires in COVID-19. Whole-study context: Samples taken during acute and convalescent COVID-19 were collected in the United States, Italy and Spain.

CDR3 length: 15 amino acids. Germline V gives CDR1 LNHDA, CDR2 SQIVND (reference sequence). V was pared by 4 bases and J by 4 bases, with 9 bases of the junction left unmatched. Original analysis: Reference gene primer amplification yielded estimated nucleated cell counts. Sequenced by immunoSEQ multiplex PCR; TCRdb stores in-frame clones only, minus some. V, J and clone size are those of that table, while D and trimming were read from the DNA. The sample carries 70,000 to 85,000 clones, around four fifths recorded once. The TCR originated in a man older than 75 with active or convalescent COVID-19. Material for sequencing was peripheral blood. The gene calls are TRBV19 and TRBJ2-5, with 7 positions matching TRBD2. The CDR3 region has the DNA TGTGCCAGTAGTACCCGTCGACCGGGAGGAGAGACCCAGTACTTC. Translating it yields CASSTRRPGGETQYF. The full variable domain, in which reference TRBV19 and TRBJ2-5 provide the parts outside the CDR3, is DGGITQSPKYLFRKEGQNVTLSCEQNLNHDAMYWYRQDPGQGLRLIYYSQIVNDFQKGDIAEGYSVSREKKESFPLTVTSAQKNPTAFYLCASSTRRPGGETQYFGPGTRLLVL.